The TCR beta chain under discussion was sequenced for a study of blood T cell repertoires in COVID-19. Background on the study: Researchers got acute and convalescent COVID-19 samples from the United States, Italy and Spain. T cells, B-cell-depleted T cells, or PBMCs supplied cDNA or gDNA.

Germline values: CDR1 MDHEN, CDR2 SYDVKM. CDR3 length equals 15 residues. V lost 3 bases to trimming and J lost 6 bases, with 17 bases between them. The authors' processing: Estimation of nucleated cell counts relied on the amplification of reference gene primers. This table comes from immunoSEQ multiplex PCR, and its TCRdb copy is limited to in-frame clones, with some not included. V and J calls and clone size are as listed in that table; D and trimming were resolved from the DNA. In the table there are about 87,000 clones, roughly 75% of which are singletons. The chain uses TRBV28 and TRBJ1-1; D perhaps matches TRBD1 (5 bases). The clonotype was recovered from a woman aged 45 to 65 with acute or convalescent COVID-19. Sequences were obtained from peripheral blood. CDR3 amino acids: CASSFRLGQLAEAFF. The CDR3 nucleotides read TGTGCCAGCAGTTTCCGTTTGGGGCAGTTGGCTGAAGCTTTCTTT.